This T cell receptor beta chain was identified in a study of T cell changes during pregnancy in multiple sclerosis (dated by TCRdb to the late 2010s). As for the study more broadly: The study examined how the T cell repertoire changed over the course of pregnancy in women with multiple sclerosis.

Preparation of the library involved the immunoSEQ multiplex PCR assay. This is the immuneACCESS table as TCRdb keeps it, with only in-frame sequences that have V and J called. A part of the clones is gone; compared with another copy, unresolved V genes explain less than half, and the rest is unexplained. Present in this sample are roughly 24,000 clones, more than 70% of which were seen just once. Together, the top ten hold about 7.6% of the sample. Notes on this clone: Its binding antigen is unknown. No much larger clonotype is one base removed from it; base qualities were not supplied.

CDR1 and CDR2 are drawn from the germline V gene: SGHVS, FNYEAQ. The CDR3 runs 16 amino acids, cysteine and phenylalanine included. Only the CDR3 DNA is retained, 48 bases long and in frame from the first base. V drops 4 bases and J drops 4 bases, leaving 20 bases in between. The chain joins TRBV7-6 to TRBJ2-7; no D gene can be assigned with confidence. This specimen consisted of CD8+ T cells from peripheral blood mononuclear cells, obtained before pregnancy. The receptor comes from a female donor with multiple sclerosis, enrolled in a pregnancy study. CDR3 reads: CASSSPLRPSGYEQYF. Here is the DNA: TGTGCCAGCAGCTCCCCCCTCAGACCCTCCGGGTACGAGCAGTACTTC. The full variable domain, completed from the reference TRBV7-6 and TRBJ2-7 proteins outside the CDR3, reads GAGVSQSPRYKVTKRGQDVALRCDPISGHVSLYWYRQALGQGPEFLTYFNYEAQQDKSGLPNDRFSAERPEGSISTLTIQRTEQRDSAMYRCASSSPLRPSGYEQYFGPGTRLTVT.